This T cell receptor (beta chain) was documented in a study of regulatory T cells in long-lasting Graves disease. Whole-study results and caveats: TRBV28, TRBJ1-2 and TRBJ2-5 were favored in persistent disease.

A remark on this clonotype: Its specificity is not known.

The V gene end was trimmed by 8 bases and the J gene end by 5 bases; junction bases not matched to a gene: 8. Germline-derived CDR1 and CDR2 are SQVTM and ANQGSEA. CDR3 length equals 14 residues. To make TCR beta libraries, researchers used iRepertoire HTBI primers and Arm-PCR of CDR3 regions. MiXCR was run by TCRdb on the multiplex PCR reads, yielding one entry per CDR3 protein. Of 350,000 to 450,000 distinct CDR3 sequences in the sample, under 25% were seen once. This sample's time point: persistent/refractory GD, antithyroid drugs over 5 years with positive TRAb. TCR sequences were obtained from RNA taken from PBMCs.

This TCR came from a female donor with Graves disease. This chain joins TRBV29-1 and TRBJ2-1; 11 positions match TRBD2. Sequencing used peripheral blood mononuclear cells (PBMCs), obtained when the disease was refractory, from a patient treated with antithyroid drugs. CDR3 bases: TGCAGCCTCGCCGGGACTAGCGGAAACAATGAGCAGTTCTTC. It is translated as CSLAGTSGNNEQFF.